This T cell receptor beta chain is drawn from a study of neoadjuvant nivolumab and ipilimumab in lung cancer. About the research overall: Nivolumab 3 mg/kg was given days 1, 15 and 29, plus ipilimumab 1 mg/kg day 1 in combination.

To note about this clone: Its target is unknown.

Some clones are missing from TCRdb's copy, which holds only in-frame ones; the method was immunoSEQ multiplex PCR. The sample carries 25,000 to 35,000 clones, 92% recorded once. Findings and limits, study-wide: Pretherapy blood TCR richness correlated positively with resected tumor richness. From pretherapy to surgery, tumor richness and clonality rose with dual therapy.

The CDR3 consists of 14 residues. V shed 3 bases and J shed 0 bases, with 7 bases lying between them. Germline loops: CDR1 SGHRS, CDR2 YFSETQ. V is TRBV5-1 and J is TRBJ2-1; D is unclear. The sequencing here drew on peripheral blood, taken after neoadjuvant nivolumab, alone or with ipilimumab, at or shortly before surgery. The TCR was taken from an adult with non-small cell lung cancer. The DNA for the CDR3 is TGCGCCAGCAGCTCGGACCGCTCCTACAATGAGCAGTTCTTC. Amino acid sequence: CASSSDRSYNEQFF. Looking up the rest from reference TRBV5-1 and TRBJ2-1 gives the full variable domain: KAGVTQTPRYLIKTRGQQVTLSCSPISGHRSVSWYQQTPGQGLQFLFEYFSETQRNKGNFPGRFSGRQFSNSRSEMNVSTLELGDSALYLCASSSDRSYNEQFFGPGTRLTVL.